One T cell receptor (beta chain) is described in this entry. This entry belongs to a study of PD-1 blockade in classical Hodgkin lymphoma. The time point was: cycle 4 day 1 (C4D1), after less than 7 weeks of nivolumab. All patients experienced relapse after autologous stem cell transplantation, and brentuximab vedotin exposure was variable. The table came from immunoSEQ multiplex PCR; TCRdb's copy has only in-frame clones and leaves some out. Of about 24,000 clones detected, around 70% appear once; the ten largest clones hold under 25%. Sequences were derived from peripheral blood mononuclear cells (PBMCs), sampled before the fourth cycle of nivolumab. This TCR came from a human donor with classical Hodgkin lymphoma.

In nucleotides, the CDR3 is TGTGCCAGCAGTTACGCAGGACTCTATGGCTACACCTTC. Its protein is CASSYAGLYGYTF. The rearrangement joins TRBV6-6 to TRBJ1-2, with unresolved D. Trimming stripped 2 bases from V and 4 bases from J, with 8 bases between. CDR1 and CDR2 (germline): MNHNY, SVGAGI (reference sequence). The CDR3 covers 13 residues.